The subject of this entry is one T cell receptor (beta chain). The antigen remains unidentified. These data belong to a study of a mutant IDH1 vaccine in newly diagnosed glioma. About the study: Vaccines were first given 4-6 weeks after radiotherapy alone, or with temozolomide cycles.

CDR3 length equals 14 residues. V dropped 2 bases and J dropped 6; count of bases not matched to a gene: 0. The V gene's germline CDR1 is MDHEN and CDR2 SYDVKM. Indicated time point: week 47, end of study. The content of each vaccine dose was 300 ug of mutant IDH1 20-mer peptide, and topical imiquimod accompanied it. Only in-frame clones appear in the TCRdb table, and some are missing; sequencing was by immunoSEQ multiplex PCR. Of tens of thousands of clones in the sample, approximately 84% were seen once. The specimen comprised PBMCs, sampled from a glioma patient whose treatment included an IDH1 peptide vaccine. This chain uses TRBV28 with TRBJ1-4; 10 nucleotides agree with TRBD1. This sequence was found in a woman aged 30 to 39 with glioma. Some clones in this sample may be carry-over from other donors' samples. Here the CDR3 reads CASSLDRGHEKLFF. For the CDR3, the DNA is TGTGCCAGCAGTTTAGACAGGGGGCATGAAAAACTGTTTTTT.